This T cell receptor (beta chain) appears in the sequencing data of a study of T-cell memory formation after mild COVID-19. TCRdb analysed the 5' RACE reads with MiXCR anew, one entry per CDR3 protein. The repertoire has approximately 440,000 distinct CDR3 sequences, around 20% of them found once; the top ten carry roughly 8.4%. This CDR3 comprises 16 residues. V was clipped by 7 bases and J by 4 bases; unmatched bases: 17. Germline V lookup: CDR1 SQVTM, CDR2 ANQGSEA. The clonotype originates from an adult woman who had mild COVID-19 (a few samples of this study predate the infection). Cell type and time point are not known. This rearrangement joins TRBV29-1 to TRBJ2-3; 7 bases are shared with TRBD2. Sequencing input: PBMCs or a T cell subset sorted from them (not recorded which). The CDR3 spells CSASFSDAGAADTQYF. The CDR3 region has the DNA TGCAGCGCCTCTTTCTCCGACGCGGGAGCGGCAGATACGCAGTATTTT.